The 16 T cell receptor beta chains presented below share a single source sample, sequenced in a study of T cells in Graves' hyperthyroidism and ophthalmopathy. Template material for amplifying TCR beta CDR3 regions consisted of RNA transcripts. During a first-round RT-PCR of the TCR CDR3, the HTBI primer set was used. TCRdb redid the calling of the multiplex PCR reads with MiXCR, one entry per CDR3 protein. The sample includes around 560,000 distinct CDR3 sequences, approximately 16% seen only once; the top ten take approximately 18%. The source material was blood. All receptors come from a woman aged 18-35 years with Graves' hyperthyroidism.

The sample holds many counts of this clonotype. The CDR3 coding sequence is TGCGCCAGCAGCGGCCGGGACAGCGGATACGAGCAGTACTTC. It encodes CASSGRDSGYEQYF. The chain combines TRBV5-1 with TRBJ2-7; 7 positions match TRBD1. Losses at the gene ends were 4 bases for V and 4 bases for J; bases not matched to a gene: 8. The germline V gene encodes CDR1 SGHRS and CDR2 YFSETQ. This CDR3 spans 14 amino acids.

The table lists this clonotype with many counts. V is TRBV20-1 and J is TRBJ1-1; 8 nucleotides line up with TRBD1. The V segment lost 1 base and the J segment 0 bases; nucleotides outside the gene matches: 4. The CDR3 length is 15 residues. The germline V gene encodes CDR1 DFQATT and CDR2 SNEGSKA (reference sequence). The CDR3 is CSARATGGLNTEAFF. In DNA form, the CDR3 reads TGCAGTGCTAGAGCAACAGGGGGTTTGAACACTGAAGCTTTCTTT.

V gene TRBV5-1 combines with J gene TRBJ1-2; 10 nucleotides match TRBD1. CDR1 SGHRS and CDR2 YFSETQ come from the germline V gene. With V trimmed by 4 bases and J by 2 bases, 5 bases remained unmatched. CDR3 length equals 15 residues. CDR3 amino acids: CASSVGTGANYGYTF. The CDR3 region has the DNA TGCGCCAGCAGCGTCGGGACAGGGGCGAACTATGGCTACACCTTC. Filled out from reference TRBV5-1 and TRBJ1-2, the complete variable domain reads KAGVTQTPRYLIKTRGQQVTLSCSPISGHRSVSWYQQTPGQGLQFLFEYFSETQRNKGNFPGRFSGRQFSNSRSEMNVSTLELGDSALYLCASSVGTGANYGYTFGSGTRLTVV.

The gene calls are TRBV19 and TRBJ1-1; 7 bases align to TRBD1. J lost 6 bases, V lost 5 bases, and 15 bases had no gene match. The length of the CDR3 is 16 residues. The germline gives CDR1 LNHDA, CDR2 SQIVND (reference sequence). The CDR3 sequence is CASSPRDSQIDPEAFF. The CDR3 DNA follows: TGTGCCAGTAGTCCACGGGACAGCCAAATAGACCCTGAAGCTTTCTTT.

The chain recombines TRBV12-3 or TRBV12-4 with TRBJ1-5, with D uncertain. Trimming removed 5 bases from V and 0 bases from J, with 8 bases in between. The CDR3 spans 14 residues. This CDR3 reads CASSPQHSNQPQHF. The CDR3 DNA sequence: TGTGCCAGCAGTCCACAACATAGCAATCAGCCCCAGCATTTT.

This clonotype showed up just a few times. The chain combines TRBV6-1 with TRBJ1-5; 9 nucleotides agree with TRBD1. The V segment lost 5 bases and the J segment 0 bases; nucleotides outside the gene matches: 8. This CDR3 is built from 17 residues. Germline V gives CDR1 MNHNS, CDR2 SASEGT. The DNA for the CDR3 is TGTGCCAGCAGTCTTACGTGGACAGGGGATAGCAATCAGCCCCAGCATTTT. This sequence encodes CASSLTWTGDSNQPQHF.

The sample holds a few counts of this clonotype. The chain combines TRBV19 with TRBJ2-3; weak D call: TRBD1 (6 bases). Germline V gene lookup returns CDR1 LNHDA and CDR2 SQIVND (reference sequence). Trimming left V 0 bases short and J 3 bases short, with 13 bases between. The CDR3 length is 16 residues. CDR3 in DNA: TGTGCCAGTAGTATAGAGGGGGCTTTGCGAACAGATACGCAGTATTTT. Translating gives CASSIEGALRTDTQYF.

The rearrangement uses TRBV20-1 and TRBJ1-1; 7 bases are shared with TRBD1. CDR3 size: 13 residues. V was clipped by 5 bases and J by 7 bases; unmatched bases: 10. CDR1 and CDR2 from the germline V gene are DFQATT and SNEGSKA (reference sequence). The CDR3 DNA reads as TGCAGTGCTCGATCGGACAGGTTTAATGAAGCTTTCTTT. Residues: CSARSDRFNEAFF.

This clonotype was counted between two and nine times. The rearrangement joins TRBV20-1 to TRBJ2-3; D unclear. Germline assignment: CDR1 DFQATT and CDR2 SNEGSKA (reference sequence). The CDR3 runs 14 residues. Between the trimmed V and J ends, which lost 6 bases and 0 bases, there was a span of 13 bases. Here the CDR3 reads CSAPGRASTDTQYF. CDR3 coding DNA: TGCAGTGCCCCCGGCCGAGCTAGCACAGATACGCAGTATTTT.

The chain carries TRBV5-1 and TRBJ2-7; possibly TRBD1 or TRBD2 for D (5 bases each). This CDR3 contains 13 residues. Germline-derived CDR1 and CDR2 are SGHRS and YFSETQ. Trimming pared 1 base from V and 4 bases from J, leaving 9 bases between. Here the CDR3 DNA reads TGCGCCAGCAGCTTGTCGTGGGGGTACGAGCAGTACTTC. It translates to CASSLSWGYEQYF.

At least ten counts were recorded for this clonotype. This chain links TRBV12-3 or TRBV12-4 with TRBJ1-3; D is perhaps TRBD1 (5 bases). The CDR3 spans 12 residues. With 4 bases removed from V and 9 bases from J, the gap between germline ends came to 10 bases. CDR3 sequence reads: CASSSPGGTIYF. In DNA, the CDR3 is TGTGCCAGCAGTTCGCCGGGGGGCACCATATATTTT.

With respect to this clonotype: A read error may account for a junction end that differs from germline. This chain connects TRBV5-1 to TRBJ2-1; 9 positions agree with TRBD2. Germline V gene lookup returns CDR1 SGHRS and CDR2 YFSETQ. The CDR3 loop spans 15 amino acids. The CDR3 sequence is CASSLSLAGGNGQFF. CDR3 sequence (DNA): TGCGCCAGCAGCTTGAGTCTCGCGGGGGGGAATGGGCAGTTCTTC.

CDR3 in amino acids: CAISEGGREQYF. The CDR3 DNA is TGTGCCATCAGTGAAGGGGGGCGCGAGCAGTACTTC. The chain recombines TRBV10-3 with TRBJ2-7; D is perhaps TRBD1 or TRBD2 (6 bases each). CDR3 length equals 12 residues. Germline loops: CDR1 ENHRY, CDR2 SYGVKD. V lost 3 bases to trimming and J lost 6 bases, with 9 bases between them.

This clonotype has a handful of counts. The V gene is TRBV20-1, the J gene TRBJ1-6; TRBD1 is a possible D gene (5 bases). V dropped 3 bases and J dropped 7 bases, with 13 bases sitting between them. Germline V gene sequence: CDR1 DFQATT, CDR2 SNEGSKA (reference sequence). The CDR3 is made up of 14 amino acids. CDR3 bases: TGCAGTGCTAGGGGGGGGAATAGGAATTCACCCCTCCACTTT. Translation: CSARGGNRNSPLHF.

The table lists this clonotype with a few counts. The CDR3 sequence: CASSSGEQGRVQYF. The CDR3 nucleotides read TGTGCCAGCAGTAGTGGGGAACAGGGGAGGGTCCAGTACTTC. The chain is built from TRBV6-1 and TRBJ2-5; D is tentatively TRBD1 or TRBD2 (7 bases each). The CDR3 is 14 amino acids. V was clipped by 5 bases and J by 10 bases, with 20 bases between them. Looked up from germline, CDR1 is MNHNS and CDR2 is SASEGT.

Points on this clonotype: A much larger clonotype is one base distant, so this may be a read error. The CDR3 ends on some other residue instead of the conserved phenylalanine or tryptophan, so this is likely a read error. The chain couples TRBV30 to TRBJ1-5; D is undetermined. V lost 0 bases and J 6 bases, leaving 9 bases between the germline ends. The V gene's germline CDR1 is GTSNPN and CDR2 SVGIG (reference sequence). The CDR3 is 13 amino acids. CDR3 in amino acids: CAWSVRQAQPQHL. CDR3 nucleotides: TGTGCCTGGAGTGTAAGGCAGGCTCAGCCCCAGCATCTT.